This T cell receptor (beta chain) is from a study of blood T cells in healthy people across ages. A remark on this clonotype: Its target is unknown.

Findings and limits, study-wide: Whereas aged donors had fewer naive CD4+ cells, long-lived donors had more of them and higher diversity.

Through a sample-barcoded 5' primer and a J-beta primer mix, a second PCR was run for roughly 7 to 11 cycles. Unique molecular identifiers of 12 random nucleotides labeled each cDNA. TCRdb itself ran the 5' RACE reads through MiXCR, one entry per CDR3 protein. Among approximately 810,000 distinct CDR3 sequences listed, 30% to 45% were seen once. V lost 7 bases and J lost 4, with 13 bases in between. The length of the CDR3 is 14 residues. Caucasian individuals from Russia who were healthy and aged 6 to 90 acted as donors. Total RNA, at least 6 micrograms per sample, was extracted from PBMCs. The chain couples TRBV12-3 or TRBV12-4 to TRBJ2-2; possible D gene TRBD1, 6 bases. This clonotype originated in a man aged 18-30 years in good health. Sequenced sample: blood. The CDR3 DNA reads as TGTGCCAGCATACAGGGTTATGGCACCGGGGAGCTGTTTTTT. Protein product: CASIQGYGTGELFF.